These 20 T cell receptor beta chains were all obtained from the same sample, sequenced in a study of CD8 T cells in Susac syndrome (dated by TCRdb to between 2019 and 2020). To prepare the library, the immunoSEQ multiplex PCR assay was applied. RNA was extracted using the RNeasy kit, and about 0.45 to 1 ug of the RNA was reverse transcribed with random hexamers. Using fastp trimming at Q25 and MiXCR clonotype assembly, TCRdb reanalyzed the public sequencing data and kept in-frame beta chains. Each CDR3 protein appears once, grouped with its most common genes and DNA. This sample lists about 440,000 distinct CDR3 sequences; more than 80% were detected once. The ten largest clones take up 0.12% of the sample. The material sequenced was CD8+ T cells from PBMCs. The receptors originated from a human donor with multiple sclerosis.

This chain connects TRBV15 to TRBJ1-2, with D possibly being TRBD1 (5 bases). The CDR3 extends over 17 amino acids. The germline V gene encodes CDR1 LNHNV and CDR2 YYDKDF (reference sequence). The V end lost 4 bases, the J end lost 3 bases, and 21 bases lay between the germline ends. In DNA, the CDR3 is TGTGCCACCAGCAATCACCCCGTTAGCGGGGGGGACTATGGCTACACCTTC. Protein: CATSNHPVSGGDYGYTF.

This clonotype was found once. The CDR3 here is CASSIGPPPDNEQFF. Written as DNA, the CDR3 is TGTGCCAGCAGCATCGGACCTCCACCAGACAATGAGCAGTTCTTC. This rearrangement joins TRBV7-6 to TRBJ2-1; no clear D gene. Trimming pared 5 bases from V and 5 bases from J, leaving 16 bases between. The CDR3 sequence is 15 residues long. Germline loops: CDR1 SGHVS, CDR2 FNYEAQ.

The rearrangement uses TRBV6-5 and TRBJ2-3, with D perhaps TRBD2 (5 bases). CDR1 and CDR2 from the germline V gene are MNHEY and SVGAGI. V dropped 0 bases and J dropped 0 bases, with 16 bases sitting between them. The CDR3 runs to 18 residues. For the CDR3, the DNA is TGTGCCAGCAGTTACTCGAGGTTAGCGCAAACTAGCACAGATACGCAGTATTTT. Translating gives CASSYSRLAQTSTDTQYF.

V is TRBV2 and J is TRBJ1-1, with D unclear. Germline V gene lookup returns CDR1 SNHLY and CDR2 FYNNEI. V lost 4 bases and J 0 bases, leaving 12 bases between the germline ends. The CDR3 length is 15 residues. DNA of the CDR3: TGTGCCAGCAGTGTTGGCTCGGAGTTGAACACTGAAGCTTTCTTT. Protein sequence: CASSVGSELNTEAFF. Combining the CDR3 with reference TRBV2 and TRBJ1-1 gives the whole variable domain EPEVTQTPSHQVTQMGQEVILRCVPISNHLYFYWYRQILGQKVEFLVSFYNNEISEKSEIFDDQFSVERPDGSNFTLKIRSTKLEDSAMYFCASSVGSELNTEAFFGQGTRLTVV.

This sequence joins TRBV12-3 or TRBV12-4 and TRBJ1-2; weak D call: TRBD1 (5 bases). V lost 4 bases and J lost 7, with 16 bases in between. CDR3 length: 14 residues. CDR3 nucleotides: TGTGCCAGCAGTTCAGCAGGGAGAGAGGGTGGCTACACCTTC. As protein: CASSSAGREGGYTF.

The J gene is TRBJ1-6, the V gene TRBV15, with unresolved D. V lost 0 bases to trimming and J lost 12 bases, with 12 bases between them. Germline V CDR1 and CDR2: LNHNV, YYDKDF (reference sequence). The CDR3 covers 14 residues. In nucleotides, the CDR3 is TGTGCCACCAGCAGAGATCATCGCGGGGAACCCCTCCACTTT. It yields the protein CATSRDHRGEPLHF.

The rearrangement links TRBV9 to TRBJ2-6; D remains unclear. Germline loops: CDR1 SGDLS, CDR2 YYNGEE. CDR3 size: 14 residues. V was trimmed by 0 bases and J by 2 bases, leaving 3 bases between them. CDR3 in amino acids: CASSVVPGANVLTF. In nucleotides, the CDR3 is TGTGCCAGCAGCGTAGTCCCTGGGGCCAACGTCCTGACTTTC.

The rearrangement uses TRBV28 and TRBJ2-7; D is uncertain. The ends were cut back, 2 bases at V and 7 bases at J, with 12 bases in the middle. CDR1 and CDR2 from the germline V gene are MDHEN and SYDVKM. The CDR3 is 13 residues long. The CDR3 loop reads CASSLNPLREQYF. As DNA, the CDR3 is TGTGCCAGCAGTTTAAATCCCCTACGTGAGCAGTACTTC.

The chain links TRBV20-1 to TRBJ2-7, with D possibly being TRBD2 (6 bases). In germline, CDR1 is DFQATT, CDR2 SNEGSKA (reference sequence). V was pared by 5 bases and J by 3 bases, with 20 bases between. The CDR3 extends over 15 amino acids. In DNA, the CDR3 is TGCAGTGCTCCCCGGCGGGATTCAATCCTCTACGAGCAGTACTTC. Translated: CSAPRRDSILYEQYF.

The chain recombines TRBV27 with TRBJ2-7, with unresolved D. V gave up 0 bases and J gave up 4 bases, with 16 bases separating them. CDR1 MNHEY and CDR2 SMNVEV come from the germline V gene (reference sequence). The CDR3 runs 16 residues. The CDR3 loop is CASSLSEPGLGYEQYF. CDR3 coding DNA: TGTGCCAGCAGTTTATCGGAACCGGGCCTGGGGTACGAGCAGTACTTC.

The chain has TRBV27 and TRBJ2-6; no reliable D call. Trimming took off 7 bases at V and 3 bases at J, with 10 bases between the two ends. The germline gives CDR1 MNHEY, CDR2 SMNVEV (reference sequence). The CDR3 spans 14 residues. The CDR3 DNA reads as TGTGCCAGCACCCCTGGGAATGGGGCCAACGTCCTGACTTTC. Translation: CASTPGNGANVLTF. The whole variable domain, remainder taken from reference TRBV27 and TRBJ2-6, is EAQVTQNPRYLITVTGKKLTVTCSQNMNHEYMSWYRQDPGLGLRQIYYSMNVEVTDKGDVPEGYKVSRKEKRNFPLILESPSPNQTSLYFCASTPGNGANVLTFGAGSRLTVL.

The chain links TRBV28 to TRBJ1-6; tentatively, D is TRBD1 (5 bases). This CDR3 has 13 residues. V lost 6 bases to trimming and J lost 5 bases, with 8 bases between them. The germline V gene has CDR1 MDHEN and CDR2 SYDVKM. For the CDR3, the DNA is TGTGCCAGCAGGGGGCGAGATAATTCACCCCTCCACTTT. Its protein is CASRGRDNSPLHF.

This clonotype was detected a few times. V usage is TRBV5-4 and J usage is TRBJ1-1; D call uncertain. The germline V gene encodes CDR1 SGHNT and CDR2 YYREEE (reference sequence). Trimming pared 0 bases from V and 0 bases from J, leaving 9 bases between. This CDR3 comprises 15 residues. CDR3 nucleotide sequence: TGTGCCAGCAGCTTGGGTGCGGGCATGAACACTGAAGCTTTCTTT. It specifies CASSLGAGMNTEAFF.

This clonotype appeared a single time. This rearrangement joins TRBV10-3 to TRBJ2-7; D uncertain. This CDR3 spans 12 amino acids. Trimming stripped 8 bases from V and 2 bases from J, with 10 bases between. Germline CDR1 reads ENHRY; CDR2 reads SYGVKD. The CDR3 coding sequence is TGTGCCATCGGGGTTGACACCTACGAGCAGTACTTC. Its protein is CAIGVDTYEQYF.

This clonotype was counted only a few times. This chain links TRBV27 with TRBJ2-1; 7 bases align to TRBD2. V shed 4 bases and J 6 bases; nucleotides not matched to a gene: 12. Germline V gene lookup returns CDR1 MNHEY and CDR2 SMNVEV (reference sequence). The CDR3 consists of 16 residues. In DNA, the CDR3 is TGTGCCAGCAGTTCGCTAGGACTAGTAAATTCCAATGAGCAGTTCTTC. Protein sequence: CASSSLGLVNSNEQFF.

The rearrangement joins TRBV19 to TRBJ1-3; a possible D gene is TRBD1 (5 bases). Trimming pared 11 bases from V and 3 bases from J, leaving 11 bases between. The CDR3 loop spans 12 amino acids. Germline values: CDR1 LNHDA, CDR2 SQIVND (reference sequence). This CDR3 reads CAAGGVGNTIYF. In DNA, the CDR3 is TGTGCCGCCGGGGGAGTTGGAAACACCATATATTTT.

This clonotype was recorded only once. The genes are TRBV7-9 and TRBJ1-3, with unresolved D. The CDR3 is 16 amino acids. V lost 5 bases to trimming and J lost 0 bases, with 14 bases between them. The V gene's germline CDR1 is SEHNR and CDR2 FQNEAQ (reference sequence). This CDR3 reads CASSAEWNFSGNTIYF. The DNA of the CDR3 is TGTGCCAGCAGCGCTGAGTGGAACTTCTCTGGAAACACCATATATTTT.

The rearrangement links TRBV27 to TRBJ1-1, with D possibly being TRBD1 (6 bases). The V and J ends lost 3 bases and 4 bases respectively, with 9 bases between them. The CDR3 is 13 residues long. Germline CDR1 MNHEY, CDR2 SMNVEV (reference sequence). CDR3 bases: TGTGCCAGCAGTTTCCAGGGGAGCACTGAAGCTTTCTTT. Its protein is CASSFQGSTEAFF.

Here the CDR3 reads CASSFPGQGADGYTF. CDR3 in DNA: TGTGCCAGCAGCTTCCCGGGACAGGGGGCCGATGGCTACACCTTC. The chain combines TRBV5-4 with TRBJ1-2, with 12 bases lining up with TRBD1. Germline loops: CDR1 SGHNT, CDR2 YYREEE (reference sequence). The J segment lost 6 bases and the V segment lost 2 bases, leaving 5 bases of the junction unmatched. The CDR3 has 15 amino acids.

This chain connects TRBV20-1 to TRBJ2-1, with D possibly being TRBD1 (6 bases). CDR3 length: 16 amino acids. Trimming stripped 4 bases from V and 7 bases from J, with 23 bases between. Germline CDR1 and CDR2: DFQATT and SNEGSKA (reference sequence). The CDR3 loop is CSATDLITGSMNEQFF. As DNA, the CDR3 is TGCAGTGCTACCGACCTCATAACAGGGTCAATGAATGAGCAGTTCTTC.